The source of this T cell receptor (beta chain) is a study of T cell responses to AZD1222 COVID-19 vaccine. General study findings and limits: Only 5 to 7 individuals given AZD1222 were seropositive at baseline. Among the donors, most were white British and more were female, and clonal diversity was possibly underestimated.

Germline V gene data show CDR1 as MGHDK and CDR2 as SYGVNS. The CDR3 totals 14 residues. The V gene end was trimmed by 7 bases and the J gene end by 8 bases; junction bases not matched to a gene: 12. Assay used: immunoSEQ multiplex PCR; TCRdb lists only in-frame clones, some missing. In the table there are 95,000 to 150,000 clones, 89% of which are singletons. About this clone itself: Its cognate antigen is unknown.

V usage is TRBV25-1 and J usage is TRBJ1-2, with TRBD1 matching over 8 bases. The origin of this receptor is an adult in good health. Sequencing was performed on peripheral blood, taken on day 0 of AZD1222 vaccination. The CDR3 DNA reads TGTGCCAGCACCTTGGGGACAGGTCGGACGGGCTACACCTTC. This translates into CASTLGTGRTGYTF.